The 13 T cell receptor beta chains given below trace back to one sample, sequenced in a study of T cells in Graves' hyperthyroidism and ophthalmopathy. TCR beta CDR3 regions were amplified from RNA. First-round RT-PCR with HTBI primers amplified the TCR CDR3 region. In TCRdb, the multiplex PCR reads were re-called with MiXCR into one record per CDR3 protein. The table shows about 360,000 distinct CDR3 sequences, with over 10% occurring only once. The sequencing input was blood. These receptors were collected from a woman aged 18-29 years with Graves' hyperthyroidism.

The rearrangement joins TRBV15 to TRBJ2-3; 8 positions agree with TRBD2. The V gene's germline CDR1 is LNHNV and CDR2 YYDKDF (reference sequence). The CDR3 spans 16 residues. V shed 0 bases, J shed 1 base, and the junction held 3 bases outside the gene matches. The CDR3 nucleotides read TGTGCCACCAGCAGAGATGCGGGGGGTGGCACAGATACGCAGTATTTT. It specifies CATSRDAGGGTDTQYF. The full variable domain, rest sourced from reference TRBV15 and TRBJ2-3, is DAMVIQNPRYQVTQFGKPVTLSCSQTLNHNVMYWYQQKSSQAPKLLFHYYDKDFNNEADTPDNFQSRRPNTSFCFLDIRSPGLGDTAMYLCATSRDAGGGTDTQYFGPGTRLTVL.

As for this clonotype: A much larger clone differs by one base, so this may be a read error. The V gene is TRBV7-9, the J gene TRBJ2-1; 8 nucleotides match TRBD2. V was clipped by 5 bases and J by 2 bases; unmatched bases: 5. This CDR3 region has 15 residues. In germline, CDR1 is SEHNR, CDR2 FQNEAQ (reference sequence). CDR3 residues: CASSVSGMTYNEQFF. The CDR3 nucleotides read TGTGCCAGCAGCGTTAGCGGGATGACCTACAATGAGCAGTTCTTC.

This clonotype was detected only a few times. The chain combines TRBV25-1 with TRBJ2-2; D tentatively reads TRBD1 or TRBD2 (6 bases each). Trimming left V 7 bases short and J 3 bases short, with 12 bases between. CDR1 and CDR2 from the germline V gene are MGHDK and SYGVNS. The CDR3 runs to 14 residues. In DNA, the CDR3 is TGTGCCAGCAAGGGGGGAGAGTACACCGGGGAGCTGTTTTTT. Translated, it gives CASKGGEYTGELFF.

The chain has TRBV5-1 and TRBJ1-3, with D perhaps matching TRBD1 (6 bases). This CDR3 has 19 residues. The germline V and J ends were trimmed by 4 bases and 4 bases, with 27 bases remaining between them. Germline V CDR1 and CDR2: SGHRS, YFSETQ. CDR3 loop: CASSLGRDTWGFAGNTIYF. For the CDR3, the DNA is TGCGCCAGCAGCCTGGGCCGGGACACATGGGGGTTTGCGGGAAACACCATATATTTT.

This clonotype was found many times. The J gene is TRBJ2-7, the V gene TRBV28, with TRBD2 identical over 10 bases. J gave up 4 bases and V 8 bases, and 5 bases lay outside the gene matches. CDR1 is MDHEN, CDR2 SYDVKM, per germline. CDR3 size: 13 residues. CDR3 residues: CASQFSGGYEQYF. In DNA form, the CDR3 reads TGTGCCAGCCAATTTAGCGGGGGGTACGAGCAGTACTTC.

This clonotype was counted ten times or more. The rearrangement joins TRBV20-1 to TRBJ1-6; D is perhaps TRBD1 (6 bases). V lost 6 bases, J lost 4 bases, and 10 bases lay in between. This CDR3 comprises 13 residues. Germline V gene data show CDR1 as DFQATT and CDR2 as SNEGSKA (reference sequence). The CDR3 bases are TGCAGTGCCCCGGACAGATATAATTCACCCCTCCACTTT. It specifies CSAPDRYNSPLHF.

This clonotype was seen ten or more times. The chain recombines TRBV10-1 with TRBJ2-7; D not resolved. The ends were cut back, 0 bases at V and 4 bases at J, with 10 bases in the middle. The germline CDR1 and CDR2 sequences are WNHNN and SYGVQD (reference sequence). The length of the CDR3 is 14 residues. Written as DNA, the CDR3 is TGCGCCAGCAGTGAGTCAGGTAATCTGTACGAGCAGTACTTC. Encoded protein: CASSESGNLYEQYF.

The chain combines TRBV7-9 with TRBJ1-1; D gene ambiguous. The germline V gene encodes CDR1 SEHNR and CDR2 FQNEAQ (reference sequence). The V end was cut by 0 bases, the J end by 6 bases, with 11 bases between. This CDR3 is 14 amino acids long. Here the CDR3 reads CASSLAVGPAEAFF. The CDR3 nucleotides read TGTGCCAGCAGCTTAGCCGTTGGTCCGGCTGAAGCTTTCTTT.

This clonotype was seen repeatedly, ten times or more. The chain uses TRBV19 and TRBJ2-1, with D possibly matching TRBD2 (6 bases). Germline loops: CDR1 LNHDA, CDR2 SQIVND (reference sequence). The CDR3 sequence is 15 residues long. Trimming pared 5 bases from V and 0 bases from J, leaving 11 bases between. CDR3 sequence reads: CASSPLAFSYNEQFF. CDR3 coding DNA: TGTGCCAGTAGTCCGCTAGCGTTCTCCTACAATGAGCAGTTCTTC. Drawing the rest from reference TRBV19 and TRBJ2-1, the complete variable domain is DGGITQSPKYLFRKEGQNVTLSCEQNLNHDAMYWYRQDPGQGLRLIYYSQIVNDFQKGDIAEGYSVSREKKESFPLTVTSAQKNPTAFYLCASSPLAFSYNEQFFGPGTRLTVL.

The chain employs TRBV20-1 and TRBJ1-4; D gene unclear. The CDR3 is 14 residues long. Germline V gene sequence: CDR1 DFQATT, CDR2 SNEGSKA (reference sequence). Trimming left V 5 bases short and J 5 bases short, with 15 bases between. The chain's CDR3 is CSAQSGLLNEKLFF. For the CDR3, the DNA is TGCAGTGCTCAATCCGGGTTATTGAATGAAAAACTGTTTTTT.

This clonotype was observed at least ten times. The chain recombines TRBV6-2 or TRBV6-3 with TRBJ1-2; D not resolved. Germline-derived CDR1 and CDR2 are MNHEY and SVGEGT. V shed 2 bases and J shed 0 bases, with 13 bases lying between them. This CDR3 comprises 16 residues. The CDR3 DNA follows: TGTGCCAGCAGTTACCTGGCAGGTGGGACTAACTATGGCTACACCTTC. Protein sequence: CASSYLAGGTNYGYTF.

The chain carries TRBV5-1 and TRBJ1-2; 9 bases map to TRBD1. V lost 0 bases to trimming and J lost 1 base; unmatched junction nucleotides: 1. This CDR3 region has 15 residues. In germline, CDR1 is SGHRS, CDR2 YFSETQ. In nucleotides, the CDR3 is TGCGCCAGCAGCTTGGTGACAGGGGGTAACTATGGCTACACCTTC. Amino acid sequence: CASSLVTGGNYGYTF.

This clonotype has at least ten counts. The CDR3 loop reads CSARSPQGSGPTGGELFF. The CDR3 DNA sequence: TGCAGTGCTAGATCCCCCCAAGGATCTGGGCCGACGGGCGGGGAGCTGTTTTTT. The V and J genes are TRBV20-1 and TRBJ2-2, with no clear D. The CDR3 is made up of 18 amino acids. The ends were cut back, 2 bases at V and 7 bases at J, with 26 bases in the middle. The germline gives CDR1 DFQATT, CDR2 SNEGSKA (reference sequence).